A single sample gave rise to the 7 T cell receptor beta chains below, sequenced in a study of long-term antiretroviral therapy in people with HIV. Sequencing used immunoSEQ v3.0 at survey level. The data were produced by immunoSEQ multiplex PCR, yet TCRdb's version contains in-frame clones alone and is incomplete. Of around 30,000 clones listed, 85% were seen once; the top ten hold around 9.6%. This material consisted of unsorted PBMCs, taken 2.3 years after starting antiretroviral therapy. These receptors came from a man in his forties with HIV.

The chain carries TRBV14 and TRBJ2-1, with no clear D. This CDR3 is 13 amino acids long. With 2 bases removed from V and 6 bases from J, the gap between germline ends came to 8 bases. CDR1 is SGHDN, CDR2 FVKESK, per germline. This CDR3 is CASSQPSPNEQFF. Written as DNA, the CDR3 is TGTGCCAGCAGCCAACCCTCCCCCAATGAGCAGTTCTTC.

This clone was recorded once. The V gene is TRBV6-1, the J gene TRBJ2-6; D uncertain. The CDR3 has 18 amino acids. Trimming shortened V by 2 bases and J by 0 bases, and 14 bases separated the two germline ends. Per the germline V gene, CDR1 is MNHNS and CDR2 is SASEGT. The CDR3 sequence is CASSESVYPVSGANVLTF. The CDR3 bases are TGTGCCAGCAGTGAATCCGTATACCCGGTCTCTGGGGCCAACGTCCTGACTTTC.

The chain links TRBV27 to TRBJ1-1; no clear D gene. This CDR3 comprises 14 residues. Trimming took 5 bases from V and 4 from J, leaving 14 bases between them. Germline-derived CDR1 and CDR2 are MNHEY and SMNVEV (reference sequence). CDR3: CASSVHPGGTEAFF. The CDR3 region has the DNA TGTGCCAGCAGTGTACACCCCGGAGGCACTGAAGCTTTCTTT.

The V gene is TRBV14, the J gene TRBJ2-1, with D perhaps matching TRBD1 or TRBD2 (6 bases each). V gave up 3 bases and J gave up 4 bases, with 10 bases separating them. The V gene's germline CDR1 is SGHDN and CDR2 FVKESK. This CDR3 spans 14 amino acids. CDR3 bases: TGTGCCAGCAGCCACGGGGGCCCATACAATGAGCAGTTCTTC. Encoded protein: CASSHGGPYNEQFF.

The V call is TRBV5-1, the J call TRBJ2-7, with 7 positions matching TRBD2. The J segment lost 4 bases and the V segment lost 3 bases, leaving 7 bases of the junction unmatched. The length of the CDR3 is 14 residues. CDR1 and CDR2 from the germline V gene are SGHRS and YFSETQ. This chain's CDR3 is CASSWATSSYEQYF. CDR3 bases: TGCGCCAGCAGCTGGGCGACTAGCTCTTACGAGCAGTACTTC.

The chain employs TRBV27 and TRBJ2-7; 8 bases are a match to TRBD2. The CDR3 is 14 residues long. The germline CDR1 and CDR2 sequences are MNHEY and SMNVEV (reference sequence). The J segment lost 5 bases and the V segment lost 4 bases, leaving 7 bases of the junction unmatched. This CDR3 is CASSSGPRGDEQYF. CDR3 DNA: TGTGCCAGCAGTTCCGGGCCGCGGGGGGACGAGCAGTACTTC.

This chain uses TRBV5-6 with TRBJ2-7, with unresolved D. In germline, CDR1 is SGHDT, CDR2 YYEEEE. The CDR3 runs to 12 residues. The ends were cut back, 0 bases at V and 4 bases at J, with 5 bases in the middle. The CDR3 region is CASSLGGYEQYF. The CDR3 nucleotides are TGTGCCAGCAGCTTGGGGGGTTACGAGCAGTACTTC.